These 21 T cell receptor beta chains were all obtained from the same sample, sequenced in a study of T cells in Graves' hyperthyroidism and ophthalmopathy. Amplification of TCR beta CDR3 regions was performed using RNA transcripts as template. HTBI primers were employed in a first-round RT-PCR of the TCR CDR3. TCRdb independently ran MiXCR on the multiplex PCR reads; one entry per CDR3 protein. The table records about 580,000 distinct CDR3 sequences, 35% to 55% of them present only once. The sample comprised peripheral blood or thyroid tissue (not recorded which). The receptors originated from a woman aged 18-29 years with Graves' hyperthyroidism.

The sample holds many counts of this clonotype. The chain employs TRBV29-1 and TRBJ2-7; 11 nucleotides match TRBD2. J was trimmed by 2 bases and V by 0 bases; bases with no gene match: 9. From germline, CDR1 is SQVTM and CDR2 ANQGSEA. The CDR3 contains 17 residues. The CDR3 sequence: CSVEDAGGSGRAYEQYF. CDR3 bases: TGCAGCGTTGAAGACGCCGGGGGTAGCGGGAGGGCCTACGAGCAGTACTTC.

The chain couples TRBV20-1 to TRBJ2-7, with 13 bases lining up with TRBD2. CDR3 size: 15 residues. After removal of 6 bases from V and 1 base from J, the junction contained 6 bases not matched to a gene. The germline gives CDR1 DFQATT, CDR2 SNEGSKA (reference sequence). CDR3 sequence: CSAGGLAGESYEQYF. In DNA form, the CDR3 reads TGCAGTGCGGGCGGACTAGCGGGAGAGTCCTACGAGCAGTACTTC.

J is TRBJ2-1 and V is TRBV20-1; perhaps TRBD2 as D (6 bases). The V gene lost 5 bases and the J gene lost 5 bases, with 16 bases spanning the gap. This CDR3 is built from 14 residues. CDR1 DFQATT and CDR2 SNEGSKA come from the germline V gene (reference sequence). In DNA form, the CDR3 reads TGCAGTGCTGCCCGGAGGGCTCAGAACAATGAGCAGTTCTTC. It translates to CSAARRAQNNEQFF.

For this clonotype: The junction differs from germline at one of its ends, possibly a read error. The V and J genes are TRBV7-2 and TRBJ1-4; a possible D gene is TRBD1 (5 bases). The CDR3 length is 14 residues. The germline gives CDR1 SGHTA, CDR2 FQGNSA. The CDR3 loop reads CASSLDRVNEELFF. CDR3 bases: TGTGCCAGCAGCCTTGACAGAGTTAATGAAGAACTGTTTTTT.

The chain has TRBV29-1 and TRBJ1-1; D perhaps matches TRBD1 (5 bases). CDR1 and CDR2 from the germline V gene are SQVTM and ANQGSEA. This CDR3 is built from 14 residues. Trimming removed 1 base at V and 1 base at J, with 10 bases between. CDR3 residues: CSVEAGTENTEAFF. CDR3 sequence (DNA): TGCAGCGTTGAAGCTGGGACCGAGAACACTGAAGCTTTCTTT.

This clonotype was seen ten or more times. The chain combines TRBV13 with TRBJ1-1; 7 bases fit TRBD1. Germline V gives CDR1 PRHDT, CDR2 FYEKMQ (reference sequence). Trimming took 8 bases from V and 1 from J; bases not matched to a gene: 25. The CDR3 consists of 20 residues. CDR3 nucleotide sequence: TGTGCCAGCTGTACGAAGCGGACCGGGACAGAAAGAGGGCCGAACACTGAAGCTTTCTTT. Protein: CASCTKRTGTERGPNTEAFF.

This chain joins TRBV20-1 and TRBJ1-5; D might be TRBD1 (5 bases). V dropped 5 bases and J dropped 4 bases, with 15 bases sitting between them. This CDR3 has 14 residues. Germline CDR1 DFQATT, CDR2 SNEGSKA (reference sequence). CDR3 in amino acids: CSASPGGVNQPQHF. Here the CDR3 DNA reads TGCAGTGCTTCCCCCGGGGGGGTAAATCAGCCCCAGCATTTT.

The chain couples TRBV10-2 to TRBJ2-7, with 9 nucleotides matching TRBD1. This CDR3 contains 16 residues. Germline V gene lookup returns CDR1 WSHSY and CDR2 SAAADI. V lost 1 base to trimming and J lost 6 bases; unmatched junction nucleotides: 10. DNA of the CDR3: TGCGCCAGCAGTGAGTTCAGGGGGACAGGGATGGGCGAGCAGTACTTC. As protein: CASSEFRGTGMGEQYF.

This clonotype came up many times. The chain couples TRBV7-9 to TRBJ2-7; no reliable D call. The CDR3 has 12 residues. Germline CDR1 reads SEHNR; CDR2 reads FQNEAQ (reference sequence). V dropped 5 bases and J dropped 5 bases, with 10 bases sitting between them. The CDR3 sequence is CASSLLPNEQYF. For the CDR3, the DNA is TGTGCCAGCAGCCTCCTGCCCAACGAGCAGTACTTC.

This clonotype was seen ten or more times. This chain links TRBV6-5 with TRBJ2-7; 8 bases align to TRBD1. The germline V gene has CDR1 MNHEY and CDR2 SVGAGI. The CDR3 spans 13 residues. Trimming at V came to 6 bases and at J to 6 bases, leaving 7 bases not matched to a gene. The CDR3 sequence: CASRPDRVREQYF. CDR3 nucleotides: TGTGCCAGCAGACCGGACAGGGTCCGCGAGCAGTACTTC.

The chain employs TRBV10-3 and TRBJ2-7, with 12 bases identical to TRBD2. V lost 6 bases and J lost 1; bases outside the gene matches: 4. There are 15 residues in the CDR3. Per the germline V gene, CDR1 is ENHRY and CDR2 is SYGVKD. The DNA for the CDR3 is TGTGCCATCAGGACTAGCGGGAGTGTTTCCTACGAGCAGTACTTC. This codes for CAIRTSGSVSYEQYF.

This clonotype is a singleton in its sample. A read error may account for a junction end that differs from germline. The V gene is TRBV20-1, the J gene TRBJ2-7; 8 bases are shared with TRBD2. This CDR3 is 16 amino acids long. The germline CDR1 and CDR2 sequences are DFQATT and SNEGSKA (reference sequence). Written as DNA, the CDR3 is TGCAGCGCTAGGGAGGGTAGCGGGACCTTCTCCTACGAGCAGTACTTC. Residues: CSAREGSGTFSYEQYF.

The V and J genes are TRBV7-7 and TRBJ2-5, with TRBD2 matching over 13 bases. This CDR3 is built from 15 residues. Germline loops: CDR1 SSHAT, CDR2 FNYEAQ (reference sequence). Trimming at V came to 4 bases and at J to 3 bases, leaving 2 bases not matched to a gene. CDR3 region: CASSSGTSGKETQYF. As DNA, the CDR3 is TGTGCCAGCAGCTCAGGGACTAGCGGGAAAGAGACCCAGTACTTC.

In its sample, this clonotype was seen many times. The V gene is TRBV3-1, the J gene TRBJ2-7; no firm D call. From germline, CDR1 is LGHDT and CDR2 YNNKEL (reference sequence). V lost 1 base, J lost 9 bases, and 13 bases lay in between. The CDR3 is 13 residues long. CDR3 region: CASSQGGRRPQYF. In DNA, the CDR3 is TGTGCCAGCAGCCAAGGGGGTCGACGGCCGCAGTACTTC.

This clonotype was seen more than once but under ten times. This chain connects TRBV19 to TRBJ1-3, with unresolved D. The CDR3 consists of 16 residues. V was cut by 0 bases and J by 2 bases, with 11 bases left in between. Germline CDR1 and CDR2: LNHDA and SQIVND (reference sequence). The CDR3 bases are TGTGCCAGTAGTATAGAGGAAGGACGCGCTGGAAACACCATATATTTT. Translation: CASSIEEGRAGNTIYF. Looking up the rest from reference TRBV19 and TRBJ1-3 gives the full variable domain: DGGITQSPKYLFRKEGQNVTLSCEQNLNHDAMYWYRQDPGQGLRLIYYSQIVNDFQKGDIAEGYSVSREKKESFPLTVTSAQKNPTAFYLCASSIEEGRAGNTIYFGEGSWLTVV.

This clonotype was detected only a few times. The V call is TRBV2, the J call TRBJ2-5; 8 nucleotides line up with TRBD1. The junction had 3 bases not matched to a gene; V was cut back by 2 bases and J by 4 bases. Germline V CDR1 and CDR2: SNHLY, FYNNEI. The CDR3 has 14 amino acids. The DNA of the CDR3 is TGTGCCAGCAGTGAAAGGACAGGGACAGAGACCCAGTACTTC. Translated, it gives CASSERTGTETQYF.

This clonotype has at least ten counts. CDR3 protein: CASSAQGENTEAFF. The CDR3 nucleotides read TGTGCCAGCAGTGCACAGGGGGAGAACACTGAAGCTTTCTTT. The chain has TRBV12-3 or TRBV12-4 and TRBJ1-1; the match to TRBD1 covers 8 bases. V was clipped by 5 bases and J by 1 base; unmatched bases: 3. The length of the CDR3 is 14 residues.

This clonotype was counted many times. The V gene is TRBV19, the J gene TRBJ1-4; D gene uncertain. CDR3 length: 15 amino acids. Germline-derived CDR1 and CDR2 are LNHDA and SQIVND (reference sequence). V was pared by 5 bases and J by 0 bases, with 10 bases between. The CDR3, as DNA: TGTGCCAGTAGTTTGGCCTATCCAACTAATGAAAAACTGTTTTTT. Protein: CASSLAYPTNEKLFF.

The J gene is TRBJ2-2, the V gene TRBV29-1; TRBD1 aligns across 8 bases. The V and J ends lost 3 bases and 2 bases, in that order; junction bases with no gene match: 8. CDR1 SQVTM and CDR2 ANQGSEA come from the germline V gene. The CDR3 has 16 residues. The CDR3 reads CSVDEGQGANTGELFF. CDR3 nucleotides: TGCAGCGTTGATGAAGGTCAGGGGGCTAACACCGGGGAGCTGTTTTTT.

This clonotype was counted many times. The CDR3 sequence: CASSSPGASLAGGGYEQYF. The CDR3 bases are TGTGCCAGCAGCTCCCCGGGGGCTTCACTAGCGGGAGGCGGCTACGAGCAGTACTTC. The rearrangement links TRBV7-9 to TRBJ2-7; 12 bases are a match to TRBD2. The V gene end was trimmed by 4 bases and the J gene end by 3 bases; junction bases not matched to a gene: 16. This CDR3 is built from 19 residues. CDR1 is SEHNR, CDR2 FQNEAQ, per germline (reference sequence).

This clonotype has only a few counts. CDR3 coding DNA: TGCAGCGTTGAGGTAGCGGGAGGGCCGAGTTACGAGCAGTACTTC. This translates into CSVEVAGGPSYEQYF. The V and J genes are TRBV29-1 and TRBJ2-7; 11 nucleotides align to TRBD2. The trim removed 3 bases at V and 4 bases at J, leaving 8 bases unmatched. Germline V CDR1 and CDR2: SQVTM, ANQGSEA. The CDR3 covers 15 residues.